A selection of T cell receptor beta chains follows, all from one sample in a study of cytomegalovirus exposure and HLA in healthy donors. Sequencing was performed with immunoSEQ multiplex PCR; in TCRdb, only in-frame clones are kept and a portion is missing. The sample includes 90,000 to 100,000 clones, around 80% of them seen just once. Sequencing was done on a sample of PBMCs. The receptors originated from a woman aged 60 to 75 in good health and CMV-seronegative. Both conserved end residues are part of each CDR3. A D gene is named only where the DNA matches it firmly. A clone size is listed for some rows: how often the clone was seen (once, few, many), or a class if it is expanded.

d_call: TRBD2; j_call: TRBJ2-3; clone_size: NA; v_call: TRBV7-2; cdr3_nt: TGTGCCAGCAGCTCCGAGAGGAATAGCGGGAGAGATACGCAGTATTTT; cdr3_aa: CASSSERNSGRDTQYF
d_call: TRBD2; j_call: TRBJ2-5; clone_size: NA; v_call: TRBV9; cdr3_nt: TGTGCCAGCAGCGTAGAGTGGACTAGCGATGCCCAGTACTTC; cdr3_aa: CASSVEWTSDAQYF
d_call: NA; j_call: TRBJ1-2; clone_size: NA; v_call: TRBV7-9; cdr3_nt: TGTGCCAGCAGCTCCAGGGTCAACTATGGCTACACCTTC; cdr3_aa: CASSSRVNYGYTF
d_call: TRBD1; j_call: TRBJ2-7; clone_size: NA; v_call: TRBV9; cdr3_nt: TGTGCCAGCAGCGCCACCGGGACAGCCTCCTACGAGCAGTACTTC; cdr3_aa: CASSATGTASYEQYF
d_call: NA; j_call: TRBJ1-1; clone_size: NA; v_call: TRBV7-2; cdr3_nt: TGTGCCAGCAGCTCACGAGGAAACACTGAAGCTTTCTTT; cdr3_aa: CASSSRGNTEAFF
d_call: TRBD1; j_call: TRBJ2-2; clone_size: NA; v_call: TRBV30; cdr3_nt: TGTGCCTGCGGACAGGGAGACACCGGGGAGCTGTTTTTT; cdr3_aa: CACGQGDTGELFF
d_call: NA; j_call: TRBJ1-5; clone_size: NA; v_call: TRBV6-1; cdr3_nt: TGTGCCAGCAGTGAACCGCCAGGGAATAGCAATCAGCCCCAGCATTTT; cdr3_aa: CASSEPPGNSNQPQHF
d_call: NA; j_call: TRBJ2-7; clone_size: few; v_call: TRBV7-2; cdr3_nt: TGTGCCAGCAGCCCAGGGTCGGGACACTCCGAGCAGTACTTC; cdr3_aa: CASSPGSGHSEQYF
d_call: TRBD1; j_call: TRBJ1-2; clone_size: NA; v_call: TRBV28; cdr3_nt: TGTGCCAGCAGCCCTAACGACAGGGGGTATGGCTACACCTTC; cdr3_aa: CASSPNDRGYGYTF
d_call: TRBD2; j_call: TRBJ2-1; clone_size: NA; v_call: TRBV11-2; cdr3_nt: TGTGCCAGCAGTCAAGGGACTAGCGGGGATTACAATGAGCAGTTCTTC; cdr3_aa: CASSQGTSGDYNEQFF
d_call: TRBD2; j_call: TRBJ2-7; clone_size: NA; v_call: TRBV6-5; cdr3_nt: TGTGCCAGCAGTTACTCGATTGCTAGCGGGAGCTACGAGCAGTACTTC; cdr3_aa: CASSYSIASGSYEQYF
d_call: TRBD1; j_call: TRBJ1-4; clone_size: NA; v_call: TRBV27; cdr3_nt: TGTGCCAGCAGTTCCGGGACAGGGGAGGGAAAACTGTTTTTT; cdr3_aa: CASSSGTGEGKLFF
d_call: NA; j_call: TRBJ2-6; clone_size: NA; v_call: TRBV7-6; cdr3_nt: TGTGCCAGCAGCCTAGGTTCCCCTACAGGGCTTGGGGCCAACGTCCTGACTTTC; cdr3_aa: CASSLGSPTGLGANVLTF
d_call: TRBD2; j_call: TRBJ2-7; clone_size: NA; v_call: TRBV7-2; cdr3_nt: TGTGCCAGCAGCGTGGGAGGGGACCTCTACGAGCAGTACTTC; cdr3_aa: CASSVGGDLYEQYF
d_call: NA; j_call: TRBJ1-1; clone_size: NA; v_call: TRBV4-1; cdr3_nt: TGCGCCAGCAGCCAAGAAGAGTGGACTGAAGCTTTCTTT; cdr3_aa: CASSQEEWTEAFF
d_call: TRBD2; j_call: TRBJ2-1; clone_size: NA; v_call: TRBV2; cdr3_nt: TGTGCCACCAGACTAGCGGGAGGGAGCAATGAGCAGTTCTTC; cdr3_aa: CATRLAGGSNEQFF
d_call: NA; j_call: TRBJ2-3; clone_size: few; v_call: TRBV19; cdr3_nt: TGTGCCAGTAGTTCGGACGGACTTAGCACAGATACGCAGTATTTT; cdr3_aa: CASSSDGLSTDTQYF
d_call: NA; j_call: TRBJ1-4; clone_size: NA; v_call: TRBV6-6; cdr3_nt: TGTGCCAGCAGTTACCGTCAGGGAAATGAAAAACTGTTTTTT; cdr3_aa: CASSYRQGNEKLFF
d_call: NA; j_call: TRBJ2-7; clone_size: NA; v_call: TRBV7-2; cdr3_nt: TGTGCCAGCAGCTTAGGAGGGCCGACCTCCTACGAGCAGTACTTC; cdr3_aa: CASSLGGPTSYEQYF
d_call: TRBD1; j_call: TRBJ2-5; clone_size: NA; v_call: TRBV15; cdr3_nt: TGTGCCACCAGCGTCAACAGGGGACGGGAGACCCAGTACTTC; cdr3_aa: CATSVNRGRETQYF
d_call: NA; j_call: TRBJ1-5; clone_size: NA; v_call: TRBV28; cdr3_nt: TGTGCCAGCAGCTGGGCGGGGATTAGCAATCAGCCCCAGCATTTT; cdr3_aa: CASSWAGISNQPQHF
d_call: NA; j_call: TRBJ2-1; clone_size: NA; v_call: TRBV12-5; cdr3_nt: TGTGCTAGTGGTTTGAACAGGGTGGATGAGCAGTTCTTC; cdr3_aa: CASGLNRVDEQFF
d_call: NA; j_call: TRBJ2-7; clone_size: NA; v_call: TRBV29-1; cdr3_nt: TGCAGCCTTTGTAAGCAGTACTTC; cdr3_aa: CSLCKQYF
d_call: NA; j_call: TRBJ2-4; clone_size: NA; v_call: TRBV14; cdr3_nt: TGTGCCAGCCGGACCTCCCAGGGCAGGGTACACGCAGCGCCCAAAAACATTCAGTACTTC; cdr3_aa: CASRTSQGRVHAAPKNIQYF
d_call: NA; j_call: TRBJ1-5; clone_size: few; v_call: TRBV6-5; cdr3_nt: TGTGCCAGCAGTTATCGACAGGCTAGCAATCAGCCCCAGCATTTT; cdr3_aa: CASSYRQASNQPQHF
d_call: NA; j_call: TRBJ1-4; clone_size: NA; v_call: TRBV6-5; cdr3_nt: TGTGCCAGCCGAAGACAACTTAATGAAAAACTGTTTTTT; cdr3_aa: CASRRQLNEKLFF
d_call: TRBD1; j_call: TRBJ1-1; clone_size: few; v_call: TRBV6-5; cdr3_nt: TGTGCCAGCAGTTTGGGACAGGTGAACACTGAAGCTTTCTTT; cdr3_aa: CASSLGQVNTEAFF
d_call: NA; j_call: TRBJ1-4; clone_size: few; v_call: TRBV29-1; cdr3_nt: TGCAGCGTTGATGCAGGGGATGAAAAACTGTTTTTT; cdr3_aa: CSVDAGDEKLFF
d_call: NA; j_call: TRBJ1-3; clone_size: NA; v_call: TRBV2; cdr3_nt: TGTGCCAGCAGAAATCGGTACGGGACTCTCTCTGGAAACACCATATATTTT; cdr3_aa: CASRNRYGTLSGNTIYF
d_call: TRBD2; j_call: TRBJ2-1; clone_size: NA; v_call: TRBV5-4; cdr3_nt: TGTGCCAGCAGCCCGGAGGGACTAGCGGGAGGTGGCAATGAGCAGTTCTTC; cdr3_aa: CASSPEGLAGGGNEQFF
d_call: TRBD1; j_call: TRBJ1-4; clone_size: NA; v_call: TRBV10-2; cdr3_nt: TGCGCCAGCAGTGCCCAGGGGGCGGGAGATGAAAAACTGTTTTTT; cdr3_aa: CASSAQGAGDEKLFF
d_call: NA; j_call: TRBJ1-1; clone_size: once; v_call: TRBV5-1; cdr3_nt: TGCGCCAGCAGCTTGGAGATCGGGGAAACTGAAGCTTTCTTT; cdr3_aa: CASSLEIGETEAFF
d_call: NA; j_call: TRBJ2-7; clone_size: NA; v_call: TRBV5-6; cdr3_nt: TGTGCCAGCAGCTGGGGCACAGGTGCATCCTACGAGCAGTACTTC; cdr3_aa: CASSWGTGASYEQYF
d_call: TRBD2; j_call: TRBJ2-7; clone_size: NA; v_call: TRBV30; cdr3_nt: TGTGCCTGGACCGGGACTAGCAGTTCCTACGAGCAGTACTTC; cdr3_aa: CAWTGTSSSYEQYF
d_call: TRBD1; j_call: TRBJ2-7; clone_size: NA; v_call: TRBV10-3; cdr3_nt: TGTGCCATCAGTGATTCAGGGGGCTTTCGAGGCTACGAGCAGTACTTC; cdr3_aa: CAISDSGGFRGYEQYF
d_call: TRBD1; j_call: TRBJ2-7; clone_size: NA; v_call: TRBV6-5; cdr3_nt: TGTGCCAGCAGTTCAACAGGGGTTGACGAGCAGTACTTC; cdr3_aa: CASSSTGVDEQYF
d_call: TRBD2; j_call: TRBJ2-3; clone_size: NA; v_call: TRBV30; cdr3_nt: TGTGCCTGGAGGGCCTTAGCGGGAGACACAGATACGCAGTATTTT; cdr3_aa: CAWRALAGDTDTQYF
d_call: NA; j_call: TRBJ1-4; clone_size: NA; v_call: TRBV2; cdr3_nt: TGTGCCAGCAGTGATACAGGCAGGCAAGAAAAACTGTTTTTT; cdr3_aa: CASSDTGRQEKLFF
d_call: TRBD2; j_call: TRBJ2-5; clone_size: NA; v_call: TRBV2; cdr3_nt: TGTGCCAGCAGTCCCAGGACTAGCGGTGGAGAGACCCAGTACTTC; cdr3_aa: CASSPRTSGGETQYF
d_call: NA; j_call: TRBJ2-7; clone_size: once; v_call: TRBV5-1; cdr3_nt: TGCGCCAGCAGGGCGTTCACGGGTTCGGGCGAGCAGTACTTC; cdr3_aa: CASRAFTGSGEQYF
d_call: TRBD2; j_call: TRBJ2-1; clone_size: NA; v_call: TRBV7-9; cdr3_nt: TGTGCCAGCAGCTTGGCGGGAGAGGGAAATGAGCAGTTCTTC; cdr3_aa: CASSLAGEGNEQFF
d_call: TRBD1; j_call: TRBJ1-5; clone_size: NA; v_call: TRBV4-1; cdr3_nt: TGCGCCAGCAGCCAACTACAGGGGGTCAATCAGCCCCAGCATTTT; cdr3_aa: CASSQLQGVNQPQHF
d_call: TRBD1; j_call: TRBJ2-7; clone_size: NA; v_call: TRBV9; cdr3_nt: TGTGCCAGCAGCGCAGGGGGCAGGGGCGGGGACGAGCAGTACTTC; cdr3_aa: CASSAGGRGGDEQYF